These T cell receptor beta chains were read from a single sample in a study of metastatic and nonmetastatic thyroid tumors. TCRdb reassembled clones from the PCR reads with MiXCR. The table has about 52,000 clones, under 20% seen once. Sequenced: blood. The receptor source for this set is a female donor with papillary thyroid cancer or a benign thyroid nodule (not recorded which). Some clones in this sample may be carry-over from other donors' samples. CDR3s include the opening cysteine and the closing phenylalanine or tryptophan.

v_call	j_call	cdr3_aa
TRBV19	TRBJ2-7	CASSIGPRSGGWNEQYF
TRBV6-4	TRBJ1-5	CASSDPLKNSNQPQHF
TRBV6-1	TRBJ2-7	CASTGGAYEQYF
TRBV28	TRBJ1-6	CASSLGQTNSPLHF
TRBV6-1	TRBJ2-5	CASSTGVQETQYF
TRBV6-1	TRBJ1-5	CASSEARQVGQPQHF
TRBV9	TRBJ2-3	CASSVDLGPYTDTQYF
TRBV6-1	TRBJ2-1	CASSPPRSSYNEQFF
TRBV27	TRBJ2-7	CAISRYRVGSHEQYF
TRBV6-5	TRBJ1-5	CASSYSNNQPQHF
TRBV12-3/TRBV12-4	TRBJ2-7	CASIQNSYGQYF
TRBV12-3/TRBV12-4	TRBJ1-1	CASSLGQDTEAFF
TRBV9	TRBJ2-7	CASSRAGQSYEQYF
TRBV11-2	TRBJ2-7	CASSGIRDKPYEQYF
TRBV12-3/TRBV12-4	TRBJ2-5	CASSTGRRETQYF
TRBV6-1	TRBJ1-5	CASRTGFYSNQPQHF
TRBV19	TRBJ1-1	CASLQGVEAFF
TRBV19	TRBJ1-2	CASSPRTDYGYTF
TRBV20-1	TRBJ1-1	CSAGQGRTEALF
TRBV5-1	TRBJ2-5	CASSLDLKGLAKATQYF
TRBV2	TRBJ2-7	CASRVGRDADEQYF